This section outlines one T cell receptor (beta chain) sequence together with its context. Its antigen is unknown. The sample is drawn from a study of cytomegalovirus exposure and HLA in healthy donors. The overall study: T cells numbering around 200 million yielded more than 100 million unique TCR beta sequences in an earlier analysis.

The study's findings and limits: High specificity and sensitivity for cytomegalovirus status were reported for the classifier. A missense variant in DCLRE1C was later tied to TCR beta V- and J-gene trimming. Per a prior analysis, the majority of TCR beta V segments were productive roughly 90% or roughly 30% of the time.

Trimming removed 4 bases from V and 4 bases from J; junction bases left unmatched: 5. Germline CDR1 and CDR2: KGHSH and LQKENI. The CDR3 consists of 15 residues. PCR amplification relied on 60 Vbeta primers (plus 13 Jbeta primers). Profiling relied on immunoSEQ multiplex PCR, and the TCRdb table lists in-frame clones only, not all of them. The profile shows around 65,000 clones, approximately 82% of them singletons. Material: PBMCs. This receptor was obtained from a girl between 5 and 17 years old in good health and CMV-seropositive. The rearrangement uses TRBV18 and TRBJ1-3; 9 nucleotides agree with TRBD1. CDR3 coding DNA: TGTGCCAGCTCACTACAGGGGGCTGGAGGAAACACCATATATTTT. Amino acids: CASSLQGAGGNTIYF. Based on the CDR3 plus reference TRBV18 and TRBJ1-3, the full variable domain is NAGVMQNPRHLVRRRGQEARLRCSPMKGHSHVYWYRQLPEEGLKFMVYLQKENIIDESGMPKERFSAEFPKEGPSILRIQQVVRGDSAAYFCASSLQGAGGNTIYFGEGSWLTVV.